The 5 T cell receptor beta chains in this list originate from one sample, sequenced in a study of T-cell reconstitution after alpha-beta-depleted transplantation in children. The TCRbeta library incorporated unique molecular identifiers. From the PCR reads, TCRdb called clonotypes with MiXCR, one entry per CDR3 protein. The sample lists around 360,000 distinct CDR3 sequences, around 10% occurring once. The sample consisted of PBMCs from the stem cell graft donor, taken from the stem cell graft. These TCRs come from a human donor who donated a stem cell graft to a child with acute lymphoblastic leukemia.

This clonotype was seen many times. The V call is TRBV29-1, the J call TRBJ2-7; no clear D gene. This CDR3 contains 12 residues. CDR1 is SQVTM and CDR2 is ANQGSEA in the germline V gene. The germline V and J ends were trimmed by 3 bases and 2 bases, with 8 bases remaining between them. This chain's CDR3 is CSVESGPYEQYF. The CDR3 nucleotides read TGCAGCGTTGAGTCCGGGCCCTACGAGCAGTACTTC.

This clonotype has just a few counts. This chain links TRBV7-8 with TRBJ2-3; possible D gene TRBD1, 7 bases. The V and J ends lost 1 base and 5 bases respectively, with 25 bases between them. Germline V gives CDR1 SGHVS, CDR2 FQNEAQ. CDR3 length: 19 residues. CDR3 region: CASSLGPTGSYSGEDTQYF. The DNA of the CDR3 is TGTGCCAGCAGCTTAGGGCCGACAGGGTCTTACTCGGGGGAAGATACGCAGTATTTT.

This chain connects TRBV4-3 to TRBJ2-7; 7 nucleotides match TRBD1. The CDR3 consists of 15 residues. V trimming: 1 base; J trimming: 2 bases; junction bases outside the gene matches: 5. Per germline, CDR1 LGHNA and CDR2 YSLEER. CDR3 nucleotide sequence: TGCGCCAGCAGCCAAGCCGGACAGGTGACCTACGAGCAGTACTTC. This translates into CASSQAGQVTYEQYF.

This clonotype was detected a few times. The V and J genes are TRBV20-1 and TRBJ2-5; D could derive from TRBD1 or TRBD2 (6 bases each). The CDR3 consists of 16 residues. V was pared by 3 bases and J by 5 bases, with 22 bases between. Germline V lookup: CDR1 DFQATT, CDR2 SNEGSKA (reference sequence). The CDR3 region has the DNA TGCAGTGCTAGGGCAGGCCCCCTTCAGGGGAGGGAGACCCAGTACTTC. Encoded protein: CSARAGPLQGRETQYF.

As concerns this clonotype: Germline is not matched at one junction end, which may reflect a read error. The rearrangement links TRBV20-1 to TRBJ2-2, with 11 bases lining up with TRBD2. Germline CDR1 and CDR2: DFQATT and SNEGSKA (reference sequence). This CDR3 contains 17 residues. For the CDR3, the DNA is TGCAATGCTAGAGATCTAAGTGGACTAGCGGGCGCCGGGGAGCTGTTTTTT. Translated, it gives CNARDLSGLAGAGELFF.